The next 6 T cell receptor beta chains were all read from a single sample in a study of cytomegalovirus exposure and HLA in healthy donors. Primers for the PCR totalled 60 Vbeta and 13 Jbeta. Method: immunoSEQ multiplex PCR; TCRdb's copy keeps in-frame clones and lacks some. Among 200,000 to 250,000 clones listed, under 80% were seen once. The sample consisted of PBMCs. All receptors come from a woman in her 30s in good health and CMV-seronegative.

Of note for this clone: Here the CDR3 omits its conserved ending phenylalanine or tryptophan, so a read error is the likely source. V gene TRBV27 combines with J gene TRBJ1-2; 10 bases are a match to TRBD1. Germline V gene lookup returns CDR1 MNHEY and CDR2 SMNVEV (reference sequence). The CDR3 consists of 13 residues. Trimming at V came to 5 bases and at J to 5 bases, leaving 2 bases not matched to a gene. The CDR3 loop is CASSRTGGYGYTS. The CDR3 bases are TGTGCCAGCAGTAGGACAGGGGGGTATGGCTACACCTCC.

V is TRBV5-1 and J is TRBJ2-3; TRBD2 matches at 7 bases. Per the germline V gene, CDR1 is SGHRS and CDR2 is YFSETQ. This CDR3 has 15 amino acids. Trimming cost V 5 bases and J 0 bases; bases outside gene matches: 6. CDR3 region: CASSSSGTSTDTQYF. CDR3 DNA sequence: TGCGCCAGCAGTTCGAGCGGGACTAGCACAGATACGCAGTATTTT.

The J gene is TRBJ2-1, the V gene TRBV10-3, with 14 bases fitting TRBD2. The CDR3 spans 17 residues. The ends lost 7 bases at V and 3 bases at J; junction bases unmatched: 8. CDR1 is ENHRY and CDR2 is SYGVKD in the germline V gene. The CDR3 reads CAIKSGTSGGRYNEQFF. The CDR3 region has the DNA TGTGCCATCAAGTCCGGGACTAGCGGGGGCCGCTACAATGAGCAGTTCTTC.

In its sample, this clone was seen once. The rearrangement uses TRBV7-6 and TRBJ2-7, with D maybe TRBD1 (6 bases). Trimming cost V 3 bases and J 0 bases, with 9 bases left between them. The CDR3 is 14 amino acids. Germline V gives CDR1 SGHVS, CDR2 FNYEAQ. CDR3 coding DNA: TGTGCCAGCAGCTTTCGACAGGACTCCTACGAGCAGTACTTC. Translation: CASSFRQDSYEQYF.

The V gene is TRBV10-3, the J gene TRBJ2-1; TRBD2 might be the D (6 bases). The CDR3 runs to 18 residues. Looked up from germline, CDR1 is ENHRY and CDR2 is SYGVKD. The germline V and J ends were trimmed by 5 bases and 8 bases, with 28 bases remaining between them. CDR3 DNA: TGTGCCATCAGTACTATCCTCGCGGGGACGGGGCCAACGGATGAGCAGTTCTTC. Amino acid sequence: CAISTILAGTGPTDEQFF.

V usage is TRBV19 and J usage is TRBJ1-1, with D perhaps TRBD1 (5 bases). CDR1 and CDR2 (germline): LNHDA, SQIVND (reference sequence). The CDR3 sequence is 15 residues long. Trimming removed 6 bases from V and 6 bases from J, with 20 bases in between. CDR3 sequence: CASRLYSGGEAEAFF. The DNA of the CDR3 is TGTGCCAGTAGACTCTACTCTGGAGGGGAGGCTGAAGCTTTCTTT.